This entry features one T cell receptor beta chain sequence. As yet, its antigen is unknown. Naive CD4+ cells had CD25+ Tregs removed. Study-wide findings and caveats: Tumor Treg TCRs overlapped most with tumor naive CD4+ cells. The TCR gene usage of tumor memory CD4+ T cells clustered together with blood and lymph node memory CD4+ cells and with lymph node naive CD4+ cells.

Germline V lookup: CDR1 DFQATT, CDR2 SNEGSKA (reference sequence). CDR3 length: 15 amino acids. V was cut by 3 bases and J by 4 bases, with 17 bases left in between. After constant-region reverse-primer amplification, full-length variable regions underwent semi-nested PCR with Nested Universal Primer A. TCRdb reanalysed the 5' RACE reads using MiXCR and keeps one entry per CDR3 protein. The sample yields under 60,000 distinct CDR3 sequences, roughly 28% seen once. Material: naive CD4+ T cells sorted from blood. Subset given: naive CD4+ T cells, CD4+CD45RA+CD25-. The receptor comes from a female donor with breast cancer. The rearrangement joins TRBV20-1 to TRBJ2-3; possible D gene TRBD2, 6 bases. The CDR3 nucleotides read TGCAGTGCTAGGACTAGTTTTGTGTTGGCAGATACGCAGTATTTT. Translating gives CSARTSFVLADTQYF.